This T cell receptor beta chain was identified in a study of blood T cells in healthy people across ages. This clonotype was recorded a few times. No antigen is known for it. The authors ran a second PCR of 7 to 11 cycles using a sample-barcoded 5' primer and a J-beta primer mix. One entry per CDR3 protein results from TCRdb running MiXCR on the 5' RACE reads. The table records more than 700,000 distinct CDR3 sequences, about 46% of them present only once. Study-wide findings and caveats: Diversity figures derived from one million T cells were judged to underestimate the true value. Researchers said unsorted PBMCs prevented a conclusive naive versus antigen-experienced comparison.

The CDR3 runs to 15 residues. The J segment lost 5 bases and the V segment lost 7 bases, leaving 7 bases of the junction unmatched. The chain uses TRBV12-3 or TRBV12-4 and TRBJ2-1, with 11 bases fitting TRBD1. Sample: blood. This receptor was obtained from an elderly man in good health. CDR3 DNA sequence: TGTGCCAGCACCCGGACAGGGGGCGCCAACAATGAGCAGTTCTTC. Residues: CASTRTGGANNEQFF.